The 2 T cell receptor beta chains below all came from one sample that was sequenced in a study of T-cell reconstitution after alpha-beta-depleted transplantation in children. The TCRbeta library incorporated unique molecular identifiers. TCRdb used MiXCR to reprocess the PCR reads, holding one entry per CDR3 protein. The sample contains some 550,000 distinct CDR3 sequences, roughly 18% of which appear only once. The sequenced sample was PBMCs from the stem cell graft donor, obtained from the stem cell graft. Source of these receptors: a human donor who donated a stem cell graft to a child with acute lymphoblastic leukemia.

The chain recombines TRBV6-1 with TRBJ2-7, with D possibly called TRBD1 or TRBD2 (5 bases each). Trimming took 4 bases from V and 0 from J, leaving 16 bases between them. The CDR3 spans 16 residues. Germline V gives CDR1 MNHNS, CDR2 SASEGT. CDR3 protein: CASSGFTGTLSYEQYF. The CDR3 bases are TGTGCCAGCAGTGGTTTCACCGGGACCCTCTCCTACGAGCAGTACTTC.

The chain recombines TRBV5-5 with TRBJ2-3; tentative D call: TRBD2 (6 bases). Deletions cut 4 bases from V and 3 bases from J, with 12 bases between. The CDR3 runs 14 residues. CDR1 and CDR2 (germline): SGHKS, YYEKEE (reference sequence). The DNA of the CDR3 is TGTGCCAGCAGCCCGGGACTGAAAACAGATACGCAGTATTTT. Encoded protein: CASSPGLKTDTQYF.